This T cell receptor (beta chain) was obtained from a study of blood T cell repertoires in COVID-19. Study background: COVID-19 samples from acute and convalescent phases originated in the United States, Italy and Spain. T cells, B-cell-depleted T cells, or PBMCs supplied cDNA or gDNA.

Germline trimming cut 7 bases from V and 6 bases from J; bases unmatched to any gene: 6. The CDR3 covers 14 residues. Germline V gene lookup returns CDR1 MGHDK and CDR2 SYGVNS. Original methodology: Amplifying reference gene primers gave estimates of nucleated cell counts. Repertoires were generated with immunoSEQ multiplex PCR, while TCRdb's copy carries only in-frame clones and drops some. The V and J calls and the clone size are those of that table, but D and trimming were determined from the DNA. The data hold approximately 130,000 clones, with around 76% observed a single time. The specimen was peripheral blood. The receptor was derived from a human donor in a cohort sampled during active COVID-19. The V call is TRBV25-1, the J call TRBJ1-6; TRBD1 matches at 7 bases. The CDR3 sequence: CASTRRGRNSPLHF. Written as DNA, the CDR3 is TGTGCCAGCACGAGGAGGGGGCGTAATTCACCCCTCCACTTT.